The sequence of this TCR beta chain was determined in a study of early T cells in non-severe SARS-CoV-2 infection. As for the study in general: Investigators sequenced bulk RNA drawn from unsorted whole blood, and chains remained unpaired.

Germline loops: CDR1 SNHLY, CDR2 FYNNEI. The ends lost 5 bases at V and 3 bases at J; junction bases unmatched: 6. The CDR3 length is 14 residues. This clonotype was counted at least ten times. Its antigen is not identified. The protocol attached unique molecular identifiers to individual cDNA molecules. TCRdb passed the 5' RACE reads through MiXCR, listing each CDR3 protein once. The sample consists of about 52,000 distinct CDR3 sequences, 9.5% to 12% of them appearing once. The study's findings and limits: VDJdb matching favored anti-spike CD8 responses, missing private and CD4 specificities.

Sequencing was carried out using whole blood. The chain links TRBV2 to TRBJ1-1; 7 bases agree with TRBD1. The TCR comes from an adult who was a healthcare worker with PCR-confirmed SARS-CoV-2 infection or an uninfected control (not recorded which). The CDR3 region is CASSPQGGDTEAFF. DNA for the CDR3: TGTGCCAGCAGTCCCCAGGGGGGGGACACTGAAGCTTTCTTT.